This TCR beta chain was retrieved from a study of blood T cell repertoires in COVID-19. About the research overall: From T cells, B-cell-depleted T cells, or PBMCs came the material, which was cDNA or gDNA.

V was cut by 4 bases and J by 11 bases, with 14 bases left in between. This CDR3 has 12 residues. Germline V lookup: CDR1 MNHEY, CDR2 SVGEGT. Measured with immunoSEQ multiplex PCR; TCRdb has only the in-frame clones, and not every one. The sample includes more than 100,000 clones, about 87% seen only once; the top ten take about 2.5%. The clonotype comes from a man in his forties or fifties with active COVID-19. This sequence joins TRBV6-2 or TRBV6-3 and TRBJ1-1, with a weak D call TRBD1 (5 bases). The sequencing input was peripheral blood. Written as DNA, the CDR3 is TGTGCCAGCAGTTCTCAGGCAAGGGGTGCTTTCTTT. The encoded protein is CASSSQARGAFF.